The text below deals with one TCR beta chain. This sample was taken from a study of T-cell reconstitution after alpha-beta-depleted transplantation in children. The CDR3 extends over 17 amino acids. Trimming removed 5 bases from V and 2 bases from J, with 16 bases in between. CDR1 is MDHEN, CDR2 SYDVKM, per germline. Preparation of the TCRbeta library used unique molecular identifiers. TCRdb fed the PCR reads into MiXCR, producing one record per CDR3 protein. The sample consists of 200,000 to 250,000 distinct CDR3 sequences, around 9.5% of them appearing once. This TCR came from a human donor who donated a stem cell graft to a child with acute lymphoblastic leukemia. The chain couples TRBV28 to TRBJ2-6, with D uncertain. Sequences were derived from PBMCs from the stem cell graft donor, sampled from the stem cell graft. The CDR3 protein is CASSLRAARTGANVLTF. In DNA form, the CDR3 reads TGTGCCAGCAGTCTCCGGGCCGCACGGACTGGGGCCAACGTCCTGACTTTC.